These 21 T cell receptor beta chains originate from one sample sequenced in a study of vaccination and CD4 T cells after COVID-19 (dated 2022 in TCRdb). What the treatment or condition label conveys for this sample: approximately 9-day PBMC culture with coronavirus spike peptide pools or control peptides (ViraFEST assay). Library prep was done by PCR. Sequenced on an Illumina iSeq 100. At the Johns Hopkins FTIC core, DNA from the cultured CD4+ T cells underwent TCR sequencing with the Oncomine TCR Beta short-read assay. Through fastp at Q25 and MiXCR, TCRdb rebuilt clones from the public reads, retaining in-frame beta chains. Identical CDR3 proteins give one entry, which carries the most common genes and DNA. Recorded for this sample are 10,000 to 15,000 distinct CDR3 sequences; over 65% of them occurred a single time. Around 28% of the sample is held by the ten biggest clonotypes. These receptors are not linked to any known antigen.

Sequenced material: CD4+ T cells from blood, cultured in vitro. These receptor sequences come from a human donor who had recovered from COVID-19.

The rearrangement links TRBV6-2 or TRBV6-3 to TRBJ2-5; perhaps TRBD1 as D (6 bases). The CDR3 has 18 amino acids. V lost 7 bases and J lost 5, with 29 bases in between. Per germline, CDR1 MNHEY and CDR2 SVGEGT. The CDR3 nucleotides are TGTGCCAGCACTACACCTTTGTTGGGGGCGATTACGTCGGAGACCCAGTACTTC. It codes for CASTTPLLGAITSETQYF.

The rearrangement links TRBV11-2 to TRBJ1-1; unclear D gene. V shed 1 base and J shed 1 base, with 4 bases lying between them. The CDR3 contains 13 residues. Germline V gene sequence: CDR1 SGHAT, CDR2 FQNNGV. The CDR3 loop reads CASSLGPNTEAFF. The CDR3 DNA reads as TGTGCCAGCAGCTTAGGGCCGAACACTGAAGCTTTCTTT.

The table lists this clonotype with a count of one. The V call is TRBV6-1, the J call TRBJ2-7; D not resolved. Germline CDR1 is MNHNS and CDR2 is SASEGT. The CDR3 spans 12 residues. Trimming removed 6 bases at V and 2 bases at J, with 8 bases between. In DNA, the CDR3 is TGTGCCAGCAGCTCGATGGCCTACGAGCAGTACTTC. Its protein is CASSSMAYEQYF.

This clonotype appeared a few times. The chain recombines TRBV28 with TRBJ2-1; D remains ambiguous. Germline assignment: CDR1 MDHEN and CDR2 SYDVKM. The CDR3 covers 13 residues. Trimming took 1 base from V and 4 from J, leaving 5 bases between them. The DNA for the CDR3 is TGTGCCAGCAGTTTATTGGGTTACAATGAGCAGTTCTTC. Encoded protein: CASSLLGYNEQFF.

The chain uses TRBV7-9 and TRBJ2-7; D is possibly TRBD1 or TRBD2 (6 bases each). The V end lost 4 bases, the J end lost 4 bases, and 26 bases lay between the germline ends. This CDR3 is 18 amino acids long. CDR1 is SEHNR, CDR2 FQNEAQ, per germline (reference sequence). CDR3 protein: CASSSGAPSGTPPYEQYF. The DNA of the CDR3 is TGTGCCAGCAGCTCGGGGGCCCCCTCCGGGACACCTCCTTACGAGCAGTACTTC.

This clonotype appeared a single time. The rearrangement joins TRBV6-1 to TRBJ2-3, with TRBD1 identical over 8 bases. The CDR3 has 15 amino acids. V gave up 6 bases and J gave up 1 base; unmatched junction bases: 6. CDR1 and CDR2 (germline): MNHNS, SASEGT. The CDR3 bases are TGTGCCAGCAGCTCCGGACAGGGTGGCACAGATACGCAGTATTTT. Its protein is CASSSGQGGTDTQYF.

This clonotype was counted only a few times. J is TRBJ1-5 and V is TRBV20-1; 9 positions match TRBD1. The CDR3 covers 14 residues. V dropped 1 base and J dropped 4; count of bases not matched to a gene: 2. Per the germline V gene, CDR1 is DFQATT and CDR2 is SNEGSKA (reference sequence). CDR3 in DNA: TGCAGTGCTAGAGGGGACAGGGTAAATCAGCCCCAGCATTTT. Protein product: CSARGDRVNQPQHF.

The chain uses TRBV6-5 and TRBJ1-1; perhaps TRBD1 as D (6 bases). The CDR3 length is 14 residues. V lost 0 bases, J lost 3 bases, and 8 bases lay in between. Germline V CDR1 and CDR2: MNHEY, SVGAGI. The CDR3 spells CASSYSAGDTEAFF. The CDR3 DNA is TGTGCCAGCAGTTACTCGGCAGGGGACACTGAAGCTTTCTTT.

This clonotype showed up just a few times. The V gene is TRBV11-2, the J gene TRBJ2-1, with a weak D call TRBD2 (5 bases). Trimming stripped 2 bases from V and 2 bases from J, with 10 bases between. The CDR3 is 15 amino acids. Germline CDR1 and CDR2: SGHAT and FQNNGV. The CDR3 DNA reads as TGTGCCAGCAGCTTAACGGTTAGCGCCTACAATGAGCAGTTCTTC. Protein sequence: CASSLTVSAYNEQFF.

The rearrangement links TRBV2 to TRBJ2-5; 13 positions agree with TRBD2. Germline V CDR1 and CDR2: SNHLY, FYNNEI. The J segment lost 0 bases and the V segment lost 6 bases, leaving 4 bases of the junction unmatched. This CDR3 comprises 16 residues. As DNA, the CDR3 is TGTGCCAGCAGCCGAGGGACTAGCGGGAACCAAGAGACCCAGTACTTC. Amino acids: CASSRGTSGNQETQYF.

The chain links TRBV4-1 to TRBJ1-2; D not certain. This CDR3 comprises 15 residues. Germline V gives CDR1 MGHRA, CDR2 YSYEKL. Deletions cut 3 bases from V and 1 base from J, with 12 bases between. This chain's CDR3 is CASSQDHGRNYGYTF. The CDR3 DNA sequence: TGCGCCAGCAGCCAGGACCATGGTCGTAACTATGGCTACACCTTC.

This clonotype was picked up one time. The J gene is TRBJ2-7, the V gene TRBV20-1, with 11 bases lining up with TRBD1. Germline loops: CDR1 DFQATT, CDR2 SNEGSKA (reference sequence). Germline trimming cut 1 base from V and 8 bases from J; bases unmatched to any gene: 10. This CDR3 comprises 15 residues. CDR3 sequence reads: CSARVPGQGGQKQYF. The CDR3, as DNA: TGCAGTGCTAGAGTCCCGGGACAGGGGGGACAGAAGCAGTACTTC.

A single count supports this clonotype. J is TRBJ1-3 and V is TRBV7-9, with 9 bases matching TRBD1. With 5 bases clipped from V and 1 base from J, the junction kept 6 bases outside the gene matches. The CDR3 has 16 amino acids. The V gene's germline CDR1 is SEHNR and CDR2 FQNEAQ (reference sequence). CDR3 sequence reads: CASSVNRGRSGNTIYF. The CDR3 DNA reads TGTGCCAGCAGCGTAAACAGGGGGCGTTCTGGAAACACCATATATTTT. The variable domain in full, completed from reference TRBV7-9 and TRBJ1-3, reads DTGVSQNPRHKITKRGQNVTFRCDPISEHNRLYWYRQTLGQGPEFLTYFQNEAQLEKSRLLSDRFSAERPKGSFSTLEIQRTEQGDSAMYLCASSVNRGRSGNTIYFGEGSWLTVV.

The V gene is TRBV20-1, the J gene TRBJ1-1, with D possibly matching TRBD1 (6 bases). Germline V gene data show CDR1 as DFQATT and CDR2 as SNEGSKA (reference sequence). This CDR3 has 14 amino acids. Trimming shortened V by 0 bases and J by 4 bases, and 12 bases separated the two germline ends. The CDR3 spells CSARDHRDGTEAFF. In DNA, the CDR3 is TGCAGTGCTAGAGACCACAGGGACGGCACTGAAGCTTTCTTT.

The V gene is TRBV28, the J gene TRBJ2-7; D might be TRBD1 (6 bases). The CDR3 contains 13 residues. The germline V and J ends were trimmed by 11 bases and 3 bases, with 17 bases remaining between them. The germline V gene encodes CDR1 MDHEN and CDR2 SYDVKM. The CDR3: CALGAGGSYEQYF. The CDR3 nucleotides are TGTGCCTTGGGGGCGGGTGGCAGCTACGAGCAGTACTTC.

V is TRBV7-2 and J is TRBJ2-1; 8 nucleotides line up with TRBD1. With 2 bases clipped from V and 8 bases from J, the junction kept 8 bases outside the gene matches. The CDR3 has 15 residues. The germline V gene has CDR1 SGHTA and CDR2 FQGNSA. CDR3 loop: CASSLIGQGGDEQFF. The CDR3 DNA follows: TGTGCCAGCAGCTTAATCGGACAGGGCGGGGATGAGCAGTTCTTC.

The rearrangement links TRBV6-1 to TRBJ1-6; perhaps TRBD1 as D (5 bases). This CDR3 is 14 amino acids long. Trimming cost V 6 bases and J 10 bases, with 16 bases left between them. Germline V lookup: CDR1 MNHNS, CDR2 SASEGT. DNA of the CDR3: TGTGCCAGCAGCCCCCGCCAGGGATGGTCACCCCTCCACTTT. Amino acid sequence: CASSPRQGWSPLHF.

This clonotype was seen a few times. The J gene is TRBJ2-7, the V gene TRBV28; 14 nucleotides align to TRBD2. Germline lookup yields CDR1 MDHEN and CDR2 SYDVKM. The CDR3 has 16 amino acids. V gave up 5 bases and J gave up 5 bases; unmatched junction bases: 8. The CDR3: CASSPGGLAGENEQYF. The CDR3 DNA sequence: TGTGCCAGCAGTCCCGGGGGACTAGCGGGAGAGAACGAGCAGTACTTC.

The rearrangement uses TRBV19 and TRBJ2-5; the D is unclear. V was cut by 4 bases and J by 4 bases, with 10 bases left in between. The germline CDR1 and CDR2 sequences are LNHDA and SQIVND (reference sequence). The CDR3 sequence is 13 residues long. The CDR3 nucleotides read TGTGCCAGTAGTAGAAGAAGAGGAGAGACCCAGTACTTC. Protein: CASSRRRGETQYF.

The chain employs TRBV19 and TRBJ1-2, with D uncertain. Between the trimmed V and J ends, which lost 3 bases and 4 bases, there was a span of 12 bases. The germline V gene encodes CDR1 LNHDA and CDR2 SQIVND (reference sequence). The CDR3 covers 14 residues. CDR3 protein: CASSIRGQFYGYTF. Written as DNA, the CDR3 is TGTGCCAGTAGTATTCGCGGGCAGTTCTATGGCTACACCTTC.

The rearrangement uses TRBV6-5 and TRBJ1-5; 8 bases map to TRBD1. V was clipped by 2 bases and J by 0 bases; unmatched bases: 3. Germline V CDR1 and CDR2: MNHEY, SVGAGI. This CDR3 is built from 16 residues. Written as DNA, the CDR3 is TGTGCCAGCAGTTACATGGGGACAGGTAGCAATCAGCCCCAGCATTTT. Translating gives CASSYMGTGSNQPQHF.